This T cell receptor beta chain was identified in a study of post-analysis software for immune sequencing data. Study-level background: As for disease course, relapsing-remitting, secondary progressive and progressive-relapsing multiple sclerosis were all included. Study conclusions and caveats: Several TRBV segments (TRBV5-6, TRBV5-1 and TRBV20-1 among them) occurred more frequently in patients than in controls.

cDNA libraries of TCR beta carried unique molecular identifiers. From the PCR reads, TCRdb called clonotypes with MiXCR, one entry per CDR3 protein. The data contain roughly 200,000 distinct CDR3 sequences, over 25% of them seen just once; the ten biggest clones take up 3% to 3.5%. The CDR3 runs to 16 residues. The junction had 9 bases not matched to a gene; V was cut back by 4 bases and J by 2 bases. CDR1 KGHSH and CDR2 LQKENI come from the germline V gene. With respect to this clonotype: Its antigen remains unknown. A clone one base away is much larger, so this may be a read error.

This chain uses TRBV18 with TRBJ2-5; TRBD1 agrees at 8 bases. The sample comprised blood. This TCR was recovered from a girl aged 2-17 years with multiple sclerosis. The CDR3 protein is CASSLLTGARQETQYF. The CDR3 DNA follows: TGTGCCAGCTCACTTCTGACAGGGGCCCGACAAGAGACCCAGTACTTC. The full variable domain, with the rest looked up from reference TRBV18 and TRBJ2-5, is NAGVMQNPRHLVRRRGQEARLRCSPMKGHSHVYWYRQLPEEGLKFMVYLQKENIIDESGMPKERFSAEFPKEGPSILRIQQVVRGDSAAYFCASSLLTGARQETQYFGPGTRLLVL.